What follows is one T cell receptor (beta chain) and its context. The antigen is unknown. The sample comes from a study of T cell responses to AZD1222 COVID-19 vaccine. Sequencing used immunoSEQ multiplex PCR; TCRdb keeps in-frame clones, though not all of them. The sample shows about 130,000 clones, approximately 90% of them seen only once. Findings and caveats of the study: Recipients of AZD1222 seropositive at baseline numbered only 6 or 7. The span of vaccine-associated CD4 TCRs extended across spike, with dominance at 160-218 and 743-854.

The CDR3 consists of 15 residues. V dropped 5 bases and J dropped 4; count of bases not matched to a gene: 9. Germline V lookup: CDR1 MNHEY, CDR2 SVGEGT. The receptor was isolated from an adult in good health. This chain joins TRBV6-2 or TRBV6-3 and TRBJ2-3, with 7 bases matching TRBD1. Sequencing was performed on peripheral blood, taken on day 0 of AZD1222 vaccination. DNA of the CDR3: TGTGCCAGCAGTGCCCGGACAGGATTGGCAGATACGCAGTATTTT. Translated: CASSARTGLADTQYF.